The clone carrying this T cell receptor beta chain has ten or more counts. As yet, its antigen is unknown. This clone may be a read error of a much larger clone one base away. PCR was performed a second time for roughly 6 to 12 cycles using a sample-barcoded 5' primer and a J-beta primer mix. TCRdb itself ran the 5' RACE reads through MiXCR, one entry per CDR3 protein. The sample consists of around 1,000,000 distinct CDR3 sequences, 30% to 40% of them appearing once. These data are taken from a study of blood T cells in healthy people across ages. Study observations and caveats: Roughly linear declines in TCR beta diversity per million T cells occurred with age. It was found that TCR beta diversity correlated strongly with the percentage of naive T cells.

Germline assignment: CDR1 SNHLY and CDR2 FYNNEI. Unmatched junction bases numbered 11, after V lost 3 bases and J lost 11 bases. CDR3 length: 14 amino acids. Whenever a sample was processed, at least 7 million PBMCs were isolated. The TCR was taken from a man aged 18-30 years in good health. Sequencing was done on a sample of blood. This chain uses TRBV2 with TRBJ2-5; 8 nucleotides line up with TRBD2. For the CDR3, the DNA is TGTGCCAGCAGTGATGAACTAGCGGCTAATGAGCAGTACTTC. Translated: CASSDELAANEQYF.